The sequence of this T cell receptor (beta chain) was determined in a study of CD4 T cells in relation to SARS-CoV-2 and coronaviruses. As for the study in general: The negative reference was HIV-1 Nef peptide pool or peptide-free culture.

About this clone itself: Its antigen is not known.

There are 16 residues in the CDR3. Generated by immunoSEQ multiplex PCR, the TCRdb table keeps only in-frame clones and is missing some. In the table there are roughly 17,000 clones, 60% to 80% of which are singletons. Unexposed donor CD4+ T cells date from about 2010-2018, before the COVID-19 pandemic. The cells were cultured for 9 to 11 days before CD4+ T cells were isolated. This chain links TRBV12-2 with TRBJ1-2; TRBD1 is the table's D call and was not checked against the DNA. TRBV12-2 counts as a pseudogene. This receptor was obtained from a human donor in good health. The sequenced sample was CD4+ T cells from PBMCs, cultured in vitro. The chain's CDR3 is CASRLALGDRVYGYTF. The CDR3 region has the DNA TGTGCAAGTCGCTTAGCCCTTGGGGACAGGGTCTATGGCTACACCTTC.